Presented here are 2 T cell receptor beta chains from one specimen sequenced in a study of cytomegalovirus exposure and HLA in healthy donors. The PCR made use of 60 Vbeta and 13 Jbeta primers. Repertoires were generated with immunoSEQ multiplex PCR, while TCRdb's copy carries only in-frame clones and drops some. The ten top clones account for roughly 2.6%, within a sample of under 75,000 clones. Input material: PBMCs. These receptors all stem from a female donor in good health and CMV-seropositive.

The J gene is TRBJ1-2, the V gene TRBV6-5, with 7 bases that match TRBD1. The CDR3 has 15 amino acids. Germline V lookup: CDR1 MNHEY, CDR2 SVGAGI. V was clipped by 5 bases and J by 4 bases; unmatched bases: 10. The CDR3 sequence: CASSQGGSSFYGYTF. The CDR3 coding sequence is TGTGCCAGCAGTCAAGGGGGCAGCTCCTTCTATGGCTACACCTTC.

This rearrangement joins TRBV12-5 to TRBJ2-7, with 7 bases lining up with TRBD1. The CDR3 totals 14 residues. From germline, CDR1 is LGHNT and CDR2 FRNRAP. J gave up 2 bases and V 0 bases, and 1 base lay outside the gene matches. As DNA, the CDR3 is TGTGCTAGTGGTTTGGTTACAGGGGCCTACGAGCAGTACTTC. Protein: CASGLVTGAYEQYF.